The 9 T cell receptor beta chains presented below share a single source sample, sequenced in a study of T cell responses to AZD1222 COVID-19 vaccine. Measured with immunoSEQ multiplex PCR; TCRdb has only the in-frame clones, and not every one. The table has more than 75,000 clones, around nine tenths seen once. Sequencing used peripheral blood, obtained on day 0 of AZD1222 vaccination. These receptors were obtained from an adult in good health.

This chain joins TRBV6-4 and TRBJ2-1; 7 bases fit TRBD1. Per the germline V gene, CDR1 is MRHNA and CDR2 is SNTAGT. Losses at the gene ends were 4 bases for V and 9 bases for J; bases not matched to a gene: 0. This CDR3 is 11 amino acids long. The CDR3 loop reads CASSAGGEQFF. The DNA for the CDR3 is TGTGCCAGCAGTGCAGGGGGTGAGCAGTTCTTC.

The chain couples TRBV10-2 to TRBJ2-6; a weak D match, TRBD2 (6 bases). Trimming removed 3 bases from V and 4 bases from J, with 13 bases in between. Germline V gene lookup returns CDR1 WSHSY and CDR2 SAAADI. The CDR3 loop spans 16 amino acids. CDR3 residues: CASSDPAGSGANVLTF. CDR3 sequence (DNA): TGCGCCAGCAGTGATCCCGCGGGGTCCGGGGCCAACGTCCTGACTTTC.

V is TRBV6-5 and J is TRBJ2-7, with TRBD1 identical over 8 bases. Germline lookup yields CDR1 MNHEY and CDR2 SVGAGI. The CDR3 sequence is 14 residues long. Germline trimming cut 7 bases from V and 3 bases from J; bases unmatched to any gene: 8. The CDR3: CASTAGTGFYEQYF. The CDR3 DNA reads TGTGCCAGCACAGCCGGGACAGGTTTCTACGAGCAGTACTTC.

The rearrangement uses TRBV11-2 and TRBJ2-7; D perhaps matches TRBD2 (5 bases). V was pared by 1 base and J by 2 bases, with 15 bases between. Germline CDR1 is SGHAT and CDR2 is FQNNGV. CDR3 length equals 16 residues. CDR3 in DNA: TGTGCCAGCAGCTTAGTCGCAACTAGTTCTGCCTACGAGCAGTACTTC. Translated, it gives CASSLVATSSAYEQYF.

This rearrangement joins TRBV2 to TRBJ2-5; maybe TRBD1 (6 bases). Germline V gene lookup returns CDR1 SNHLY and CDR2 FYNNEI. V gave up 5 bases and J gave up 5 bases, with 12 bases separating them. This CDR3 spans 13 amino acids. CDR3 DNA sequence: TGTGCCAGCAGTCCCAACAGGGCGGAGACCCAGTACTTC. Residues: CASSPNRAETQYF.

The CDR3 protein is CASSSTPDRHGTPLLSSYEQYF. The CDR3 bases are TGCGCCAGCAGCTCCACCCCCGACAGGCATGGGACCCCACTGTTGAGCTCCTACGAGCAGTACTTC. This chain links TRBV5-1 with TRBJ2-7; tentatively, D is TRBD1 (6 bases). Trimming took 3 bases from V and 0 from J, leaving 34 bases between them. The CDR3 has 22 amino acids. CDR1 is SGHRS and CDR2 is YFSETQ in the germline V gene.

A single count supports this clone. This chain links TRBV21-1 with TRBJ1-5. TRBV21-1 is assigned pseudogene status. This CDR3 has 13 amino acids. CDR3 sequence (DNA): TGTGCCAGCAGCACTTGGGGAGATCAGCCCCAGCATTTT. Protein product: CASSTWGDQPQHF.

This chain connects TRBV28 to TRBJ1-5; 7 bases are shared with TRBD1. Germline CDR1 reads MDHEN; CDR2 reads SYDVKM. The CDR3 has 15 residues. V lost 1 base to trimming and J lost 7 bases; unmatched junction nucleotides: 7. The CDR3 coding sequence is TGTGCCAGCAGTTTATCGGGGACAGTAAACCAGCCCCAGCATTTT. Protein sequence: CASSLSGTVNQPQHF.

V is TRBV28 and J is TRBJ2-7; possibly TRBD2 for D (5 bases). The CDR3 sequence is 14 residues long. Between the trimmed V and J ends, which lost 7 bases and 1 base, there was a span of 14 bases. Germline loops: CDR1 MDHEN, CDR2 SYDVKM. The CDR3: CASNHPRGSYEQYF. The CDR3 DNA reads as TGTGCCAGCAATCACCCCCGGGGTTCCTACGAGCAGTACTTC. Based on the CDR3 plus reference TRBV28 and TRBJ2-7, the full variable domain is DVKVTQSSRYLVKRTGEKVFLECVQDMDHENMFWYRQDPGLGLRLIYFSYDVKMKEKGDIPEGYSVSREKKERFSLILESASTNQTSMYLCASNHPRGSYEQYFGPGTRLTVT.